This T cell receptor beta chain emerged from a study of blood T cells in healthy people across ages. CDR1 MNHEY and CDR2 SVGAGI come from the germline V gene. V was shortened by 7 bases and J by 7 bases, with 17 bases between the two germline ends. CDR3 length: 14 residues. With a J-beta primer mix and a sample-barcoded 5' primer, a second PCR ran about 6 to 11 cycles. TCRdb reprocessed the 5' RACE reads via MiXCR and lists one record per CDR3 protein. The profile shows 1.5 million to 2 million distinct CDR3 sequences, roughly 50% of them singletons. The TCR sequence derives from a woman aged 40 to 55 in good health. The sequenced material came from blood. This rearrangement joins TRBV6-5 to TRBJ2-1; D is possibly TRBD2 (5 bases). This CDR3 reads CASMPSFPLNEQFF. In DNA form, the CDR3 reads TGTGCCAGCATGCCTAGCTTCCCCCTAAATGAGCAGTTCTTC.